This TCR beta chain is from a study of T cell responses to AZD1222 COVID-19 vaccine. Study-level points and caveats: Donors were largely white British and mainly female; clonal diversity was possibly underestimated.

This clone was detected once. The antigen is not known. The data were produced by immunoSEQ multiplex PCR, yet TCRdb's version contains in-frame clones alone and is incomplete. The data show approximately 130,000 clones, roughly 89% seen once. CDR1 and CDR2 (germline): LNHNV, YYDKDF (reference sequence). The CDR3 loop spans 16 amino acids. Trimming shortened V by 0 bases and J by 7 bases, and 19 bases separated the two germline ends. Sequencing used peripheral blood, obtained on day 0 of MenACWY control vaccination. The sequence came from an adult in good health. V is TRBV15 and J is TRBJ2-7; possibly TRBD1 or TRBD2 for D (6 bases each). CDR3 nucleotides: TGTGCCACCAGCAGAGATTTAGGGGGGAGGCCAGGAGAGCAGTACTTC. It encodes CATSRDLGGRPGEQYF.